This TCR beta chain was sequenced during a study of blood T cell repertoires in COVID-19. The overall study: Samples representing acute and convalescent COVID-19 were sourced from the United States, Italy and Spain.

The CDR3 totals 15 residues. Per the germline V gene, CDR1 is MGHRA and CDR2 is YSYEKL. Trimming took off 1 base at V and 5 bases at J, with 12 bases between the two ends. In the original analysis: Reference gene primer amplification yielded estimated nucleated cell counts. Sequencing was performed with immunoSEQ multiplex PCR; in TCRdb, only in-frame clones are kept and a portion is missing. The V and J calls and clone size were taken over from that table, and D and trimming were inferred from the DNA. The table records about 200,000 clones, roughly 80% of them present only once. The TCR sequence derives from a woman of 80 years or more with acute or convalescent COVID-19. Sequenced input: peripheral blood. The V call is TRBV4-1, the J call TRBJ2-1, with a weak D call TRBD2 (6 bases). For the CDR3, the DNA is TGCGCCAGCAGCCAAGGACGGGAGTACGACAATGAGCAGTTCTTC. Translated: CASSQGREYDNEQFF.